Listed below are T cell receptor beta chains from one sample, sequenced in a study of T cell clusters in autoimmune cytopenias. TCRdb reprocessed the multiplex PCR reads and keeps a single row for each CDR3 protein, giving no DNA. Found here are about 2,100 distinct CDR3 sequences; the top ten clones hold approximately 45%. The sequenced sample consisted of peripheral blood. These receptors were collected from a human donor with an autoimmune cytopenia or autoimmune hepatitis (not recorded which). The CDR3 runs from the conserved cysteine through the conserved F or W. Clone size, where shown, is once, few, many, or a class for clones that have expanded.

CASSSPVSTYEQYF	TRBV6-5	TRBJ2-7	medium-sized
CASSAGGILSGNTIYF	TRBV19	TRBJ1-3	.
CAISESLGYEQYF	TRBV10-3	TRBJ2-7	medium-sized
CASSPGWGTAEAFF	TRBV11-1	TRBJ1-1	medium-sized
CATSDLMSGTGDTGELFF	TRBV24-1	TRBJ2-2	.
CASWGGLEQFF	TRBV7-9	TRBJ2-1	medium-sized
CASSLEGRGEQFF	TRBV5-6	TRBJ2-1	medium-sized
CASSPSGGYSSYNEQFF	TRBV6-5	TRBJ2-1	medium-sized
CASSYSWGNRNQPQHF	TRBV6-1	TRBJ1-5	.
CASSLATGSGNTIYF	TRBV7-6	TRBJ1-3	.
CSALAGAETQYF	TRBV29-1	TRBJ2-5	medium-sized
CATSTKIPTASPLHF	TRBV15	TRBJ1-6	medium-sized
CASSEGASYGYTF	TRBV18	TRBJ1-2	.
CSAETTSGSDPNVLTF	TRBV29-1	TRBJ2-6	.
CASSPDRDPYGYTF	TRBV2	TRBJ1-2	.
CSVGLAGVFEQFF	TRBV29-1	TRBJ2-1	.
CASRSSGSLYNEQFF	TRBV6-5	TRBJ2-1	medium-sized
CASSLGGAGGVDEQYF	TRBV13	TRBJ2-7	medium-sized
CASSLDGTLLEQYF	TRBV5-1	TRBJ2-7	.
CASRDGTGGPHEQFF	TRBV19	TRBJ2-1	medium-sized
CASSLSGGAWPVTEKLFF	TRBV27	TRBJ1-4	.
CASSEYGGENEKLFF	TRBV25-1	TRBJ1-4	.
CATSLRVGANVLTF	TRBV15	TRBJ2-6	medium-sized
CASSSYNYLGSYNEQFF	TRBV19	TRBJ2-1	medium-sized
CASSERQRTNYGYTF	TRBV19	TRBJ1-2	medium-sized
CASSPSGHDSYGYTF	TRBV18	TRBJ1-2	medium-sized
CASATGGYNSPLHF	TRBV19	TRBJ1-6	.
CASSLTDLGYTF	TRBV6-1	TRBJ1-2	medium-sized
CAGRLAERETQYF	TRBV11-2	TRBJ2-5	.
CASSFRGNTQYF	TRBV12-3/TRBV12-4	TRBJ2-3	.
CASSYSQPRKLFF	TRBV6-5	TRBJ1-4	medium-sized
CASSPYTGDKPQHF	TRBV19	TRBJ1-5	.
CASSEKGAHTEAFF	TRBV6-5	TRBJ1-1	medium-sized
CASSYSKLAGAEQYF	TRBV6-5	TRBJ2-7	.
CATSIAVFNQPQHF	TRBV15	TRBJ1-5	medium-sized
CAWSWGEGFYEQYF	TRBV30	TRBJ2-7	.
CATSRVGQGNYGYTF	TRBV15	TRBJ1-2	medium-sized
CATSMSNEQFF	TRBV15	TRBJ2-1	medium-sized
CASSPSRGGNEQFF	TRBV18	TRBJ2-1	medium-sized
CSVGLAGVFEQYF	TRBV29-1	TRBJ2-7	medium-sized
CASNLDRERNEQFF	TRBV6-5	TRBJ2-1	.
CASSFGDSLYF	TRBV12-3/TRBV12-4	TRBJ1-6	medium-sized
CASSKDIFEQYF	TRBV5-6	TRBJ2-7	medium-sized
CASSALAGLNNEQFF	TRBV27	TRBJ2-1	medium-sized
CASSPLSEAGTQYF	TRBV6-5	TRBJ2-3	medium-sized
CASSASVGGGADTQYF	TRBV6-5	TRBJ2-3	medium-sized
CASNPGTSGNNEQFF	TRBV27	TRBJ2-1	medium-sized
CASSSGAGFSTDTQYF	TRBV13	TRBJ2-3	medium-sized
CASSLFTPYEQYF	TRBV5-6	TRBJ2-7	medium-sized
CAISAGTGTNYGYTF	TRBV10-3	TRBJ1-2	.
CAWSVFLGANEKLFF	TRBV30	TRBJ1-4	medium-sized
CASSQGVRGTGELFF	TRBV5-6	TRBJ2-2	medium-sized
CASSPGTETQYF	TRBV5-6	TRBJ2-5	.
CASSERGLNTEAFF	TRBV6-1	TRBJ1-1	medium-sized
CASSGRVTRGSYNEQFF	TRBV19	TRBJ2-1	medium-sized
CASSRLSRLATYNEQFF	TRBV4-2	TRBJ2-1	.
CASSVWRDYNEQFF	TRBV19	TRBJ2-1	medium-sized
CSVDLGSRELFF	TRBV29-1	TRBJ1-4	medium-sized